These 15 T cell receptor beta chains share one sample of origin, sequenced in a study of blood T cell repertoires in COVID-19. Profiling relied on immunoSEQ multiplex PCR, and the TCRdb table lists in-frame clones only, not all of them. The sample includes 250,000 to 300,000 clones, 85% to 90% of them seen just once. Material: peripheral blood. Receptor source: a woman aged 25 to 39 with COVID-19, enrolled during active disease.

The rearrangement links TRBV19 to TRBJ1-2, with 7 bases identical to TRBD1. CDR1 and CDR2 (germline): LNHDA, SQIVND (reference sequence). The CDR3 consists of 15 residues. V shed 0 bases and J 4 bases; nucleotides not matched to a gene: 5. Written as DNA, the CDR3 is TGTGCCAGTAGTATAGATCGACAGGGCGGCTATGGCTACACCTTC. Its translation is CASSIDRQGGYGYTF.

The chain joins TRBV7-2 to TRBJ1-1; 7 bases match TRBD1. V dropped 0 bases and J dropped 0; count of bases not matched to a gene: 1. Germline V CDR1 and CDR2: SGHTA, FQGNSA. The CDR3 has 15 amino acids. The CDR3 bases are TGTGCCAGCAGCTTAGCAGGGGGCATGAACACTGAAGCTTTCTTT. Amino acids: CASSLAGGMNTEAFF.

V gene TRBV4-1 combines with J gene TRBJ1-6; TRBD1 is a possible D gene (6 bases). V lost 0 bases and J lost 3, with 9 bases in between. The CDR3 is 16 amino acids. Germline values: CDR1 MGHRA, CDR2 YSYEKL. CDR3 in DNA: TGCGCCAGCAGCCAAGATCTGGGACACTATAATTCACCCCTCCACTTT. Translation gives CASSQDLGHYNSPLHF.

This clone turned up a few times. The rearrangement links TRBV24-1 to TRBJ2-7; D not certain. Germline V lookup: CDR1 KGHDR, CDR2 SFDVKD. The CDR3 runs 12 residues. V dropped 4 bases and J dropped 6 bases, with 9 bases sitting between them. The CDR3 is CATSDGYSEQYF. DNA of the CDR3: TGTGCCACCAGTGACGGCTACAGCGAGCAGTACTTC.

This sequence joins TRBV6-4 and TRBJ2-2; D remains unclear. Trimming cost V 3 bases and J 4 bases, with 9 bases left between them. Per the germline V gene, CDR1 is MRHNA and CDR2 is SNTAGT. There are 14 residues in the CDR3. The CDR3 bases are TGTGCCAGCAGTGAAGTAGCATCCACCGGGGAGCTGTTTTTT. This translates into CASSEVASTGELFF.

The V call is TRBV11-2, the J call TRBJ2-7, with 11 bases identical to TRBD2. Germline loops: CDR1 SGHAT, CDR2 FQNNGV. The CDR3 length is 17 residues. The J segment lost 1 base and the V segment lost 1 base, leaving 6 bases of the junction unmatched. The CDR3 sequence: CASSLVILAGGSYEQYF. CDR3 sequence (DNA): TGTGCCAGCAGCTTAGTAATCCTAGCGGGAGGATCCTACGAGCAGTACTTC.

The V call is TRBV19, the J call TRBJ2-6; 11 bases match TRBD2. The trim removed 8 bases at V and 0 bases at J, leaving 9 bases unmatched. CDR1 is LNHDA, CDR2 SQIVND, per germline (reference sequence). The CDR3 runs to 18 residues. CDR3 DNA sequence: TGTGCCAGTGGAAAGACTAGCGGGACCCCCTCTGGGGCCAACGTCCTGACTTTC. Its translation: CASGKTSGTPSGANVLTF.

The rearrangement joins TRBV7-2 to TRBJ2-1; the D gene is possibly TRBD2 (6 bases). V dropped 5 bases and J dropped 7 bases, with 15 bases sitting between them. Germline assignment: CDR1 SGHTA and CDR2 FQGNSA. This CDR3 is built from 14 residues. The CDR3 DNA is TGTGCCAGCAGCGGGAGGCCCCTAGTTAATGAGCAGTTCTTC. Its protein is CASSGRPLVNEQFF.

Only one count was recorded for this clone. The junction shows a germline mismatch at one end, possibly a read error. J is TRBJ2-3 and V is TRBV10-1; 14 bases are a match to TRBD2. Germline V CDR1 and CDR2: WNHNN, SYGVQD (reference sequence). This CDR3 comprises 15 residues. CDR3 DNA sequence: TGCGCCAGCAGTCCGGGACTAGCGGGAGTAGATCCGCAGTATTTT. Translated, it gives CASSPGLAGVDPQYF.

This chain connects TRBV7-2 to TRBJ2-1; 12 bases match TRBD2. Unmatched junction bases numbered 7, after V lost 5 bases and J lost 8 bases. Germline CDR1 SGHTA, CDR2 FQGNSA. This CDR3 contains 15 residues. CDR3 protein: CASSPLTSGSYEQFF. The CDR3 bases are TGTGCCAGCAGCCCCCTGACTAGCGGGAGTTATGAGCAGTTCTTC.

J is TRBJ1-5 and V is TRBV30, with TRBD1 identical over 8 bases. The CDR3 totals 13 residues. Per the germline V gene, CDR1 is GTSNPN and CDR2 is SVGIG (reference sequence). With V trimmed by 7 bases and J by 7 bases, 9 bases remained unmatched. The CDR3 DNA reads TGTGCCTCTGGGACAGGCCTGGACCAGCCCCAGCATTTT. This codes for CASGTGLDQPQHF.

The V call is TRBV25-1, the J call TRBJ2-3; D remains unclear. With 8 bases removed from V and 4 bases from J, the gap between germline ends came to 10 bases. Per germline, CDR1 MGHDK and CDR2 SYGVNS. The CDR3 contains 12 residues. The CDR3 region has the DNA TGTGCCAGCGACGACAATTCAGATACGCAGTATTTT. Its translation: CASDDNSDTQYF.

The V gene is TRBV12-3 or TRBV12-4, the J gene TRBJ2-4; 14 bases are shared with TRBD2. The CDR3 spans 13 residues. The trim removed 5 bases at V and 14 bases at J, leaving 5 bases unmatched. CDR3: CASSRGLAGAKYF. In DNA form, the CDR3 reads TGTGCCAGCAGTCGGGGACTAGCGGGGGCAAAGTACTTC.

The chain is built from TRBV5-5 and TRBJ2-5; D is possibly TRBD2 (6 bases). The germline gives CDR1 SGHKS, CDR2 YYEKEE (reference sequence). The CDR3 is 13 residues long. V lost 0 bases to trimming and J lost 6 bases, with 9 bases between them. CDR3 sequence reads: CASSLEGRKTQYF. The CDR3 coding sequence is TGTGCCAGCAGCTTGGAAGGGAGGAAGACCCAGTACTTC.

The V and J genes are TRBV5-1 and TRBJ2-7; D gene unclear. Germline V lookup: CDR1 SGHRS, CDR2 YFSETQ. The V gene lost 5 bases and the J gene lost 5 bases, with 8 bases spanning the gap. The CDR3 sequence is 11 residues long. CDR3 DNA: TGCGCCAGCAGAGAACAAAACGAGCAGTACTTC. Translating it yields CASREQNEQYF.